A single sample gave rise to the 2 T cell receptor beta chains below, sequenced in a study of beta chain features in type 1 diabetes. Reverse transcription of all isolated RNA meant that expressed TCRB transcripts were sequenced. TCRdb's table, derived via immunoSEQ multiplex PCR, lists solely in-frame clones and lacks some. The data show hundreds of thousands of clones, 11% seen once. Sequences were obtained from naive CD4+ T cells from blood. These receptors came from a woman in her twenties or thirties in good health.

The V call is TRBV29-1, the J call TRBJ2-1; 13 bases fit TRBD2. V lost 2 bases, J lost 9 bases, and 7 bases stayed unmatched. Germline V gene sequence: CDR1 SQVTM, CDR2 ANQGSEA. The CDR3 extends over 15 amino acids. CDR3 sequence: CSVELRTSGSTEQFF. The DNA for the CDR3 is TGCAGCGTTGAACTTCGGACTAGCGGGAGTACTGAGCAGTTCTTC.

This clone turned up a few times. For the CDR3, the DNA is TGTGCCAGCACCCGTTCTAGCGGGAGGGACGAGCAGTACTTC. Its protein product is CASTRSSGRDEQYF. The rearrangement links TRBV7-9 to TRBJ2-7; 12 bases align to TRBD2. J gave up 5 bases and V 7 bases, and 6 bases lay outside the gene matches. Germline loops: CDR1 SEHNR, CDR2 FQNEAQ (reference sequence). CDR3 length: 14 amino acids.